The present T cell receptor beta chain was sequenced within a study of technical replicates of blood from several donors. The germline V gene encodes CDR1 MNHEY and CDR2 SMNVEV (reference sequence). The CDR3 is 17 residues long. V lost 6 bases, J lost 0 bases, and 10 bases stayed unmatched. Repertoires were generated with immunoSEQ multiplex PCR, while TCRdb's copy carries only in-frame clones and drops some. Of under 65,000 clones in the sample, around 96% are singletons; the top ten hold around 0.4%. The sample consisted of T cells isolated from PBMCs. The receptor's source is a human donor in good health. The rearrangement uses TRBV27 and TRBJ1-3, with TRBD1 identical over 8 bases. CDR3 sequence: CASSTGPDRDSGNTIYF. The CDR3 nucleotides are TGTGCCAGCAGCACTGGGCCGGACAGGGACTCTGGAAACACCATATATTTT.